The T cell receptor beta chain described here comes from a study of blood T cell repertoires in COVID-19. Per the study methods: Reference gene primer amplification in the assay estimated nucleated cell counts. Assay: immunoSEQ multiplex PCR; the TCRdb copy retains only in-frame clones and omits some. The V and J calls and clone size were taken over from that table, and D and trimming were inferred from the DNA. Among more than 45,000 clones listed, 85% to 95% were seen once. CDR1 is SGHDT and CDR2 is YYEEEE in the germline V gene. The CDR3 consists of 13 residues. V was cut by 4 bases and J by 2 bases, with 9 bases left in between.

The genes are TRBV5-6 and TRBJ1-2, with a weak D call TRBD1 (6 bases). The TCR was taken from a woman of 80 years or more with acute or convalescent COVID-19. Sequenced material: peripheral blood. The CDR3 region has the DNA TGTGCCAGCAGCCGAAGGGGGAACTATGGCTACACCTTC. Its protein product is CASSRRGNYGYTF.